One and the same sample provided the 6 T cell receptor beta chains below, sequenced in a study of regulatory T cells in long-lasting Graves disease. Arm-PCR of CDR3 regions with iRepertoire HTBI primers generated TCR beta libraries. Using its own MiXCR run on the multiplex PCR reads, TCRdb lists one record per CDR3 protein. This sample yields a few hundred thousand distinct CDR3 sequences, of which about 10% are seen a single time; over 15% belongs to the top ten. Time point denoted: newly diagnosed GD, antithyroid drugs for less than 3 months. Preparation of the TCR library used RNA extracted from PBMCs. This sample was also put to use in a study of T cells in Graves' hyperthyroidism and ophthalmopathy.

This specimen consisted of peripheral blood mononuclear cells (PBMCs), obtained at new diagnosis, from a patient treated with antithyroid drugs. The receptors stem from a woman between 18 and 29 years old with Graves disease.

The rearrangement links TRBV12-3 or TRBV12-4 to TRBJ2-2; D gene uncertain. Trimming pared 4 bases from V and 6 bases from J, leaving 9 bases between. The CDR3 contains 13 residues. The CDR3 spells CASSYLNAGELFF. The CDR3 DNA sequence: TGTGCCAGCAGTTACTTAAACGCCGGGGAGCTGTTTTTT.

This clonotype was observed at least ten times. The chain combines TRBV6-5 with TRBJ1-6; 10 bases are shared with TRBD1. Germline CDR1 reads MNHEY; CDR2 reads SVGAGI. The CDR3 runs to 15 residues. V gave up 2 bases and J gave up 9 bases; unmatched junction bases: 4. DNA of the CDR3: TGTGCCAGCAGTTACGACAGGGGGCGCGGTTCACCCCTCCACTTT. Translating gives CASSYDRGRGSPLHF.

This clonotype was observed at least ten times. This sequence joins TRBV6-9 and TRBJ1-1, with D possibly being TRBD1 (5 bases). Trimming took off 3 bases at V and 1 base at J, with 18 bases between the two ends. The CDR3 loop spans 17 amino acids. Per germline, CDR1 MNHGY and CDR2 SVAAGI. For the CDR3, the DNA is TGTGCCAGCAGTTACGCCGACAGACGAGTCACGAACACTGAAGCTTTCTTT. As protein: CASSYADRRVTNTEAFF.

This clonotype has only a few counts. With a much larger clone just one base away, this may be a read error. This chain uses TRBV11-2 with TRBJ2-7; 7 nucleotides agree with TRBD2. From germline, CDR1 is SGHAT and CDR2 FQNNGV. The CDR3 is 14 amino acids. CDR3 nucleotide sequence: TGTGCCAGCAGCTTAGAGCGGGGGTCCTACGAGCAGCACGTC. Translated, it gives CASSLERGSYEQHV.

The CDR3 protein is CATSPHSATSGRGEQFF. In DNA, the CDR3 is TGTGCCACCAGCCCTCACTCAGCGACTAGCGGGAGAGGAGAGCAGTTCTTC. The chain uses TRBV15 and TRBJ2-1, with 12 bases fitting TRBD2. This CDR3 contains 17 residues. V lost 5 bases, J lost 10 bases, and 15 bases stayed unmatched. CDR1 and CDR2 from the germline V gene are LNHNV and YYDKDF (reference sequence).

In nucleotides, the CDR3 is TGTGCCAGCAGCGCCCTAGCGGGGGGGCCTCTGTACAATGAGCAGTTCTTC. Its translation: CASSALAGGPLYNEQFF. The chain has TRBV9 and TRBJ2-1, with 12 bases identical to TRBD2. Germline values: CDR1 SGDLS, CDR2 YYNGEE. This CDR3 has 17 residues. Trimming took 3 bases from V and 4 from J; bases not matched to a gene: 8.